This T cell receptor beta chain was captured by sequencing in a study of T cell clonality in common variable immunodeficiency. This clone was recorded many times. From the germline J gene comes the end of the CDR3, since the read stops 3 residues before it. Assay used: immunoSEQ multiplex PCR; TCRdb lists only in-frame clones, some missing. The record shows tens of thousands of clones for this sample, with no singletons present. The CDR3 is 18 amino acids. From germline, CDR1 is SQVTM and CDR2 ANQGSEA. Source material: peripheral blood mononuclear cells. The source is a person aged 18 to 75 in good health. The chain carries TRBV29-1 and TRBJ2-4; 10 nucleotides agree with TRBD2. The CDR3 loop reads CSVEFPLAGPMGQETQYF. The covered CDR3 bases are TGCAGCGTTGAATTTCCACTAGCGGGACCCATGGGCCAAGAGACT.